This TCR beta chain was observed in a study of blood T cell repertoires in COVID-19. On the study more broadly: Collection of acute and convalescent COVID-19 samples took place in the United States, Italy and Spain. The analysed material was cDNA or gDNA that came from T cells, B-cell-depleted T cells, or PBMCs.

Original processing notes: Amplified reference gene primers provided the basis for estimating nucleated cell counts. Clones were read by immunoSEQ multiplex PCR, and TCRdb kept only the in-frame ones, dropping some. V and J calls and clone size are those listed in that table; D and trimming were worked out from the DNA. The sample lists almost 50,000 clones; around 68% were seen once. With V trimmed by 4 bases and J by 0 bases, 11 bases remained unmatched. Germline V gives CDR1 MDHEN, CDR2 SYDVKM. This CDR3 contains 19 residues. J is TRBJ2-6 and V is TRBV28, with 8 bases identical to TRBD1. The receptor was isolated from a woman aged 70 to 79 with acute or convalescent COVID-19. The specimen sequenced was peripheral blood. The CDR3 region has the DNA TGTGCCAGCAGTTCGGGGGACAGGACCATGCACTCTGGGGCCAACGTCCTGACTTTC. Residues: CASSSGDRTMHSGANVLTF.